The 4 T cell receptor beta chains given below trace back to one sample, sequenced in a study of glioma-infiltrating T cells after dendritic cell vaccination. Method: immunoSEQ multiplex PCR; TCRdb's copy keeps in-frame clones and lacks some. This table has about 92,000 clones, approximately 84% appearing once. Specimen: blood, collected before dendritic cell vaccination. The receptors derive from a human donor with glioblastoma.

This clone was counted a single time. CDR3 nucleotide sequence: TGCGCCAGCAGCCCGGGCTGGGGGAGGGAGAATCAGCCCCAGCATTTT. As protein: CASSPGWGRENQPQHF. The J gene is TRBJ1-5, the V gene TRBV5-1, with a tentative D call TRBD1 (5 bases). The V end lost 4 bases, the J end lost 4 bases, and 18 bases lay between the germline ends. The CDR3 has 16 amino acids. Germline V gene data show CDR1 as SGHRS and CDR2 as YFSETQ.

The chain has TRBV6-5 and TRBJ1-6; D gene ambiguous. The CDR3 spans 15 residues. Germline-derived CDR1 and CDR2 are MNHEY and SVGAGI. Trimming shortened V by 0 bases and J by 6 bases, and 9 bases separated the two germline ends. In DNA, the CDR3 is TGTGCCAGCAGTTACTCGGCCATCTCTAATTCACCCCTCCACTTT. It encodes CASSYSAISNSPLHF.

The chain is built from TRBV5-1 and TRBJ2-2, with a tentative D call TRBD2 (6 bases). The CDR3 has 14 amino acids. Trimming removed 1 base from V and 7 bases from J, with 11 bases in between. Per the germline V gene, CDR1 is SGHRS and CDR2 is YFSETQ. This CDR3 is CASSLTGVGGELFF. CDR3 DNA sequence: TGCGCCAGCAGCTTGACGGGGGTTGGCGGGGAGCTGTTTTTT.

This clone was seen only a few times. V and J are TRBV5-6 and TRBJ1-2; D gene ambiguous. The CDR3 sequence is 14 residues long. V shed 4 bases and J shed 3 bases, with 13 bases lying between them. CDR1 and CDR2 (germline): SGHDT, YYEEEE. CDR3 residues: CASSQVPQDYGYTF. CDR3 nucleotide sequence: TGTGCCAGCAGCCAGGTCCCGCAGGACTATGGCTACACCTTC.